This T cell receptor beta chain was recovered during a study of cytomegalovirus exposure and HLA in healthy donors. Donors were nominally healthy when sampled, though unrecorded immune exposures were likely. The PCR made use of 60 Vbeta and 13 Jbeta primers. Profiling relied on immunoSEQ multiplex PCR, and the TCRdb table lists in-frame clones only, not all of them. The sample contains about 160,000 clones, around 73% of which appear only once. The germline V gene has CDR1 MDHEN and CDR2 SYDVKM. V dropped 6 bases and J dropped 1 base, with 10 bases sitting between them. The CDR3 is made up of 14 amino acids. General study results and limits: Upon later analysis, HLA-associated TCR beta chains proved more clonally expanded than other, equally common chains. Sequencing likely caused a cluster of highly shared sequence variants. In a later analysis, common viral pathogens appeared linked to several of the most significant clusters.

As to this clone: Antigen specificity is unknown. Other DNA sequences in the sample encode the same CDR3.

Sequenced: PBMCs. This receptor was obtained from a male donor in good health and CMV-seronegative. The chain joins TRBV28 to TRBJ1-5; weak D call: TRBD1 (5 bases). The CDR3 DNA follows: TGTGCCAGCAGGACGGGGGGGAGCAATCAGCCCCAGCATTTT. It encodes CASRTGGSNQPQHF.